This T cell receptor (beta chain) was profiled in a study of blood T cell repertoires in COVID-19 (dated by TCRdb to 2018 to 2021). Background on the whole study: The collaborator samples originated in the United States, Italy and Spain and spanned the acute and convalescent phases of COVID-19. The samples were drawn from two sources: the first 160 participants of the ongoing ImmuneRACE study, and over 1,000 subjects contributed by 6 global collaborators. Sample metadata almost always included a de-identified subject ID, COVID-19 status, age in years and sex. The prospective study material was composed of cDNA or gDNA derived from T cells, B-cell-depleted T cells, or PBMCs. The dataset comprised deeply sampled blood TCRbeta repertoires from subjects exposed to, actively infected with, or recovered from COVID-19. HLA class I and class II types, where available, came from metadata supplied by the sample provider rather than from assay-based typing. A freely available public database, intended as a resource for researchers studying the immune response to SARS-CoV-2, is where the repertoires were released. Summary of the overall study and its limitations: Clinical and demographic metadata were provided uncurated, with the amount varying by source and participant.

This clone has just a few counts. The antigen it binds to is not known. Per-nucleotide qualities are absent, and no much larger clonotype sits a single base away. From a lookup of the germline V gene, CDR1 and CDR2 are SGHTA and FQGNSA. The CDR3, from cysteine to phenylalanine, totals 16 residues. Here the CDR3 DNA is all that survives: 48 bases in frame from base 1. The trim is 5 bases for V and 0 bases for J, with a gap of 16 bases between the germline ends. The immunoSEQ Assay, a bias-controlled multiplex PCR, was used to amplify TCRbeta CDR3 regions from genomic DNA. As for how the authors treated the data: Within the assay, amplification of reference gene primers was used to estimate how many nucleated cells each sample contained. To quantify the absolute abundance of each unique TCRbeta CDR3 rearrangement, sequence reads were collapsed and filtered. For each sample, productive Simpson clonality was calculated as the square root of Simpson's diversity index over productive rearrangements. Entries here come from immuneACCESS through TCRdb and include only in-frame sequences with V and J called. Some clones fail to appear in such tables; in the studies checked, an unresolved V gene covers under half of the shortfall, and the cause of the remainder is unknown. The DNA gave D and trimming, while V, J and clone size come from that table. Here the sample has about 170,000 clones; around nine tenths occur a single time. The ten biggest clones cover just over 2.5% of the sample.

In Seattle, one collaborating source enrolled patients while the infection was active and tracked those patients longitudinally over the course of disease. Whole blood was collected in K2EDTA tubes by collaborating institutions according to the institutions' own protocols. For TCRbeta analysis, collaborators shipped samples in one of three forms: frozen whole blood, isolated PBMCs, or DNA extracted from either of those sample types. Sequenced: peripheral blood. The rearranged segments are TRBV7-2 and TRBJ1-1, with TRBD1 tentatively as D gene (6 bases match). The receptor was isolated from a woman of 80 years or more with COVID-19, enrolled during active disease. The DNA reads as follows: TGTGCCAGCAGCCCTGGGGGGGCTGGTTTGAACACTGAAGCTTTCTTT. This encodes CASSPGGAGLNTEAFF.